These 18 T cell receptor beta chains share one sample of origin, sequenced in a study of cytomegalovirus exposure and HLA in healthy donors. PCR primers comprised 60 Vbeta and 13 Jbeta primers. Libraries were prepared by immunoSEQ multiplex PCR; TCRdb keeps only in-frame clonotypes and omits some of them. This sample carries roughly 110,000 clones, approximately 80% of them seen once, and the ten largest clones take about 2.5%. Sequencing was done on a sample of PBMCs. The receptors were gathered from a female donor in good health and CMV-seronegative.

The rearrangement links TRBV6-1 to TRBJ2-1; 9 bases are a match to TRBD2. Germline V gene lookup returns CDR1 MNHNS and CDR2 SASEGT. The length of the CDR3 is 14 residues. V shed 7 bases and J 7 bases; nucleotides not matched to a gene: 8. CDR3: CASTGGGASNEQFF. DNA for the CDR3: TGTGCCAGCACGGGCGGGGGGGCCTCGAATGAGCAGTTCTTC.

The CDR3 loop reads CASSVAGYDYEQYF. CDR3 sequence (DNA): TGTGCCAGCAGCGTAGCGGGGTATGACTACGAGCAGTACTTC. The chain uses TRBV9 and TRBJ2-7; TRBD2 might be the D (5 bases). The CDR3 runs to 14 residues. Per germline, CDR1 SGDLS and CDR2 YYNGEE. Trimming took 0 bases from V and 3 from J, leaving 10 bases between them.

This chain connects TRBV6-5 to TRBJ1-5; D not resolved. The V end was cut by 6 bases, the J end by 7 bases, with 13 bases between. CDR1 MNHEY and CDR2 SVGAGI come from the germline V gene. The CDR3 loop spans 13 amino acids. The CDR3 here is CASRSGIRQPQHF. CDR3 DNA: TGTGCCAGCAGGTCGGGTATCCGGCAGCCCCAGCATTTT.

The chain is built from TRBV30 and TRBJ1-1, with 9 nucleotides matching TRBD1. V lost 4 bases, J lost 2 bases, and 8 bases stayed unmatched. This CDR3 comprises 15 residues. CDR1 and CDR2 from the germline V gene are GTSNPN and SVGIG (reference sequence). CDR3 region: CAWKGTGRTNTEAFF. CDR3 nucleotide sequence: TGTGCCTGGAAGGGGACAGGGAGGACTAACACTGAAGCTTTCTTT.

The chain is built from TRBV19 and TRBJ2-3; D gene ambiguous. This CDR3 spans 15 amino acids. Germline V gene lookup returns CDR1 LNHDA and CDR2 SQIVND (reference sequence). V was clipped by 6 bases and J by 3 bases, with 16 bases between them. The CDR3 DNA reads TGTGCCAGTAGCCCCTGGGCCACCCATACAGATACGCAGTATTTT. Translated, it gives CASSPWATHTDTQYF.

This clone was observed a few times. The chain links TRBV6-4 to TRBJ2-5; 9 bases are shared with TRBD2. CDR1 MRHNA and CDR2 SNTAGT come from the germline V gene. The length of the CDR3 is 14 residues. V lost 4 bases and J lost 5; bases outside the gene matches: 5. This CDR3 is CASSASGGSETQYF. The CDR3 DNA sequence: TGTGCCAGCAGTGCGAGCGGGGGGTCTGAGACCCAGTACTTC.

Worth noting for this clone: One end of the junction fails to match germline, which may point to a read error. The V call is TRBV7-9, the J call TRBJ2-2; the match to TRBD1 covers 9 bases. The CDR3 loop spans 16 amino acids. CDR1 is SEHNR, CDR2 FQNEAQ, per germline (reference sequence). Written as DNA, the CDR3 is TGTTCCAGCAGCTTAAGGGGACAGGGCCTAAGCGGGGAGCTGTTTTTT. Protein: CSSSLRGQGLSGELFF.

This clone was detected only a few times. The chain is built from TRBV7-9 and TRBJ2-7; TRBD1 aligns across 9 bases. Germline V CDR1 and CDR2: SEHNR, FQNEAQ (reference sequence). V was pared by 6 bases and J by 0 bases, with 12 bases of the junction left unmatched. The CDR3 runs to 17 residues. The CDR3 loop is CASRPRDRDRSSYEQYF. The CDR3 DNA reads as TGTGCCAGCAGGCCTCGGGACAGGGACCGTTCCTCCTACGAGCAGTACTTC. Drawing the rest from reference TRBV7-9 and TRBJ2-7, the complete variable domain is DTGVSQNPRHKITKRGQNVTFRCDPISEHNRLYWYRQTLGQGPEFLTYFQNEAQLEKSRLLSDRFSAERPKGSFSTLEIQRTEQGDSAMYLCASRPRDRDRSSYEQYFGPGTRLTVT.

The gene calls are TRBV10-3 and TRBJ2-3; D might be TRBD1 (5 bases). V lost 0 bases and J lost 6, with 10 bases in between. Per the germline V gene, CDR1 is ENHRY and CDR2 is SYGVKD. The CDR3 runs 14 residues. The CDR3 region has the DNA TGTGCCATCAGTGAGTCAGGGGTTCCGGATACGCAGTATTTT. Protein sequence: CAISESGVPDTQYF.

The rearrangement joins TRBV5-1 to TRBJ2-5; 10 positions agree with TRBD1. This CDR3 region has 14 residues. V was pared by 5 bases and J by 3 bases, with 4 bases of the junction left unmatched. Germline CDR1 and CDR2: SGHRS and YFSETQ. The CDR3 is CASRVGQGEETQYF. CDR3 DNA sequence: TGCGCCAGCAGGGTCGGACAGGGGGAAGAGACCCAGTACTTC.

The rearrangement links TRBV5-1 to TRBJ1-3; 9 bases match TRBD1. V lost 4 bases to trimming and J lost 3 bases; unmatched junction nucleotides: 8. This CDR3 has 16 residues. In germline, CDR1 is SGHRS, CDR2 YFSETQ. CDR3 sequence (DNA): TGCGCCAGCAGCGAACAGGGGGCGTCTGGTGGAAACACCATATATTTT. As protein: CASSEQGASGGNTIYF.

The chain combines TRBV10-2 with TRBJ1-2; 10 bases align to TRBD1. Germline trimming cut 0 bases from V and 8 bases from J; bases unmatched to any gene: 3. This CDR3 is built from 14 residues. Germline CDR1 and CDR2: WSHSY and SAAADI. CDR3 in amino acids: CASSESRQGAGYTF. CDR3 nucleotide sequence: TGCGCCAGCAGTGAGTCTCGACAGGGGGCGGGCTACACCTTC.

On this clone: The junction and the germline gene differ at one end; a read error may be behind it. The rearrangement links TRBV7-9 to TRBJ1-2; the match to TRBD1 covers 7 bases. The CDR3 contains 14 residues. Germline CDR1 is SEHNR and CDR2 is FQNEAQ (reference sequence). CDR3 in DNA: TGTTCCAGCAGCCGGGACAGAGCTAACTATGGCTACACCTTC. It encodes CSSSRDRANYGYTF.

In this sample, this clone is medium-sized (0.01 to 0.1%). The rearrangement links TRBV6-1 to TRBJ1-2; 7 bases are a match to TRBD1. CDR3 length: 15 residues. CDR1 is MNHNS, CDR2 SASEGT, per germline. Unmatched junction bases numbered 13, after V lost 6 bases and J lost 6 bases. The DNA for the CDR3 is TGTGCCAGCAGAGACCCCGGGACAGAAAGTGATGGCTACACCTTC. Protein sequence: CASRDPGTESDGYTF.

The gene calls are TRBV4-3 and TRBJ2-5; no clear D gene. Germline assignment: CDR1 LGHNA and CDR2 YSLEER. Trimming shortened V by 0 bases and J by 5 bases, and 7 bases separated the two germline ends. The CDR3 consists of 13 residues. The CDR3 loop reads CASSQDLRETQYF. The CDR3 DNA follows: TGCGCCAGCAGCCAAGATTTGCGGGAGACCCAGTACTTC.

A word on this clone: At one of its ends the junction is not consistent with the germline gene, which may arise from a read error. Other DNA sequences in this specimen translate into the identical CDR3. The CDR3 spells CASGLSGNEQYF. The CDR3 DNA reads as TGTGCTAGTGGTTTGTCCGGGAACGAGCAGTATTTC. The J gene is TRBJ2-7, the V gene TRBV12-5; possibly TRBD2 for D (5 bases). Germline V gene data show CDR1 as LGHNT and CDR2 as FRNRAP. This CDR3 region has 12 residues. The whole variable domain, filled in from reference TRBV12-5 and TRBJ2-7, reads DARVTQTPRHKVTEMGQEVTMRCQPILGHNTVFWYRQTMMQGLELLAYFRNRAPLDDSGMPKDRFSAEMPDATLATLKIQPSEPRDSAVYFCASGLSGNEQYFGPGTRLTVT.

The chain employs TRBV7-8 and TRBJ2-7, with D maybe TRBD1 (5 bases). CDR1 SGHVS and CDR2 FQNEAQ come from the germline V gene. Trimming removed 3 bases at V and 0 bases at J, with 6 bases between. The CDR3 consists of 13 residues. CDR3 residues: CASSFRVSYEQYF. The CDR3 DNA sequence: TGTGCCAGCAGCTTCAGGGTCTCCTACGAGCAGTACTTC.

The chain is built from TRBV6-5 and TRBJ1-2; D is unresolved. Between the trimmed V and J ends, which lost 2 bases and 4 bases, there was a span of 14 bases. Germline CDR1 is MNHEY and CDR2 is SVGAGI. The CDR3 covers 15 residues. CDR3 residues: CASSYAPSPAYGYTF. CDR3 nucleotide sequence: TGTGCCAGCAGTTACGCGCCGTCCCCTGCCTATGGCTACACCTTC.